This T cell receptor (beta chain) is from a study of blood T cell repertoires in COVID-19. The CDR3 loop spans 16 amino acids. CDR1 is SGHTA and CDR2 is FQGNSA in the germline V gene. V was clipped by 5 bases and J by 5 bases; unmatched bases: 14. The table came from immunoSEQ multiplex PCR; TCRdb's copy has only in-frame clones and leaves some out. Counted here are roughly 340,000 clones, over 75% occurring once; the ten biggest clones make up about 1%. The sample comprised PBMCs or T cells enriched from blood (not recorded which). The receptor's source is a man aged 18 to 29 who had recovered from COVID-19. The V and J genes are TRBV7-2 and TRBJ2-7; 8 bases are shared with TRBD2. The CDR3: CASSPVGGRPSHEQYF. For the CDR3, the DNA is TGTGCCAGCAGCCCGGTGGGCGGGAGGCCAAGCCACGAGCAGTACTTC.